Presented here are 27 T cell receptor beta chains from one specimen sequenced in a study of T cells in Graves' hyperthyroidism and ophthalmopathy. Amplification yielded TCR beta CDR3 regions, with RNA transcripts as the source. The TCR CDR3 first-round RT-PCR relied on the HTBI primer set. TCRdb re-analysed the multiplex PCR reads in MiXCR, keeping a single row per CDR3 protein. Among around 350,000 distinct CDR3 sequences listed, around 25% were seen once. The specimen was blood. The receptors derive from a man aged 50 or older with Graves' hyperthyroidism.

The chain is built from TRBV7-9 and TRBJ2-7; D may correspond to TRBD1 or TRBD2 (6 bases each). The germline V gene has CDR1 SEHNR and CDR2 FQNEAQ (reference sequence). Trimming removed 1 base from V and 7 bases from J, with 8 bases in between. The length of the CDR3 is 12 residues. CDR3 protein: CASSLGGAEQYF. The CDR3 DNA is TGTGCCAGCAGCTTAGGGGGGGCAGAGCAGTACTTC. Combining the CDR3 with reference TRBV7-9 and TRBJ2-7 gives the whole variable domain DTGVSQNPRHKITKRGQNVTFRCDPISEHNRLYWYRQTLGQGPEFLTYFQNEAQLEKSRLLSDRFSAERPKGSFSTLEIQRTEQGDSAMYLCASSLGGAEQYFGPGTRLTVT.

The V and J genes are TRBV13 and TRBJ1-2, with 7 positions matching TRBD1. The trim removed 4 bases at V and 10 bases at J, leaving 9 bases unmatched. The CDR3 sequence is 13 residues long. CDR1 is PRHDT, CDR2 FYEKMQ, per germline (reference sequence). CDR3 DNA sequence: TGTGCCAGCAGCTCAGGACAGGCCCGGGCCTACACCTTC. Translating gives CASSSGQARAYTF.

The V call is TRBV6-1, the J call TRBJ2-2, with 8 bases fitting TRBD1. V lost 5 bases to trimming and J lost 3 bases; unmatched junction nucleotides: 11. The CDR3 is made up of 17 amino acids. Germline CDR1 and CDR2: MNHNS and SASEGT. CDR3 DNA sequence: TGTGCCAGCAGTTCCCCCAAGGACAGGGCGGACACCGGGGAGCTGTTTTTT. This translates into CASSSPKDRADTGELFF.

The V and J genes are TRBV20-1 and TRBJ1-2; 8 bases fit TRBD1. The V gene end was trimmed by 6 bases and the J gene end by 5 bases; junction bases not matched to a gene: 11. The germline gives CDR1 DFQATT, CDR2 SNEGSKA (reference sequence). The CDR3 runs to 14 residues. The CDR3 loop reads CSAKGQGSGYGYTF. The CDR3 DNA reads as TGCAGTGCCAAAGGACAGGGAAGTGGTTATGGCTACACCTTC.

This clonotype was detected a few times. V and J are TRBV7-9 and TRBJ2-1; 9 bases are a match to TRBD2. Germline V CDR1 and CDR2: SEHNR, FQNEAQ (reference sequence). This CDR3 has 15 residues. V lost 2 bases to trimming and J lost 4 bases; unmatched junction nucleotides: 3. The CDR3 sequence is CASSLWTSEYNEQFF. Here the CDR3 DNA reads TGTGCCAGCAGCTTATGGACTAGCGAATACAATGAGCAGTTCTTC.

This clonotype appeared a few times. The rearrangement uses TRBV3-1 and TRBJ2-7, with TRBD2 matching over 9 bases. The CDR3 extends over 16 amino acids. Germline CDR1 is LGHDT and CDR2 is YNNKEL (reference sequence). V shed 5 bases, J shed 5 bases, and the junction held 13 bases outside the gene matches. This CDR3 reads CASSVEDGGRADEQYF. In DNA form, the CDR3 reads TGTGCCAGCAGCGTAGAGGATGGCGGGAGGGCCGACGAGCAGTACTTC.

This clonotype was recorded a few times. The gene calls are TRBV24-1 and TRBJ2-1; D is unclear. Germline CDR1 reads KGHDR; CDR2 reads SFDVKD. V was trimmed by 4 bases and J by 0 bases, leaving 15 bases between them. The CDR3 loop spans 17 amino acids. The CDR3: CATSDPLTGFSYNEQFF. CDR3 sequence (DNA): TGTGCCACCAGTGACCCTCTAACTGGGTTCTCCTACAATGAGCAGTTCTTC.

This clonotype was counted a few times. V gene TRBV6-5 combines with J gene TRBJ1-5; D remains unclear. The CDR3 contains 12 residues. Trimming took 4 bases from V and 6 from J, leaving 7 bases between them. Germline values: CDR1 MNHEY, CDR2 SVGAGI. DNA for the CDR3: TGTGCCAGCAGTTCCATGGGTCAGCCCCAGCATTTT. As protein: CASSSMGQPQHF.

This clonotype has only a few counts. This chain joins TRBV29-1 and TRBJ1-2, with D hard to call. Germline V CDR1 and CDR2: SQVTM, ANQGSEA. This CDR3 spans 12 amino acids. Trimming left V 4 bases short and J 0 bases short, with 6 bases between. The CDR3 is CSVVAANYGYTF. CDR3 sequence (DNA): TGCAGCGTTGTTGCAGCTAACTATGGCTACACCTTC. The complete variable domain, with remaining parts taken from reference TRBV29-1 and TRBJ1-2, reads SAVISQKPSRDICQRGTSLTIQCQVDSQVTMMFWYRQQPGQSLTLIATANQGSEATYESGFVIDKFPISRPNLTFSTLTVSNMSPEDSSIYLCSVVAANYGYTFGSGTRLTVV.

The rearrangement joins TRBV20-1 to TRBJ2-7, with 14 positions matching TRBD2. The V gene end was trimmed by 2 bases and the J gene end by 4 bases; junction bases not matched to a gene: 4. The CDR3 is 15 residues long. Germline V gene lookup returns CDR1 DFQATT and CDR2 SNEGSKA (reference sequence). The CDR3 DNA reads TGCAGTGCTAGACTAGGGACTAGCGGGGGTTACGAGCAGTACTTC. This codes for CSARLGTSGGYEQYF.

The CDR3 DNA is TGTGCCAGCAGTTTCTCAGGGCGAAATGAGCAGTTCTTC. Translating it yields CASSFSGRNEQFF. The rearrangement uses TRBV27 and TRBJ2-1; tentative D call: TRBD1 (5 bases). V was pared by 3 bases and J by 7 bases, with 10 bases between. The germline V gene has CDR1 MNHEY and CDR2 SMNVEV (reference sequence). This CDR3 spans 13 amino acids.

The rearrangement uses TRBV6-1 and TRBJ2-7, with D tentatively TRBD1 (6 bases). The germline V and J ends were trimmed by 6 bases and 9 bases, with 15 bases remaining between them. CDR1 and CDR2 (germline): MNHNS, SASEGT. This CDR3 has 12 residues. In nucleotides, the CDR3 is TGTGCCAGCAGCCTAGAAAGCAGGGGGCAGTACTTC. It specifies CASSLESRGQYF.

This clonotype has a count of ten or more. The gene calls are TRBV12-3 or TRBV12-4 and TRBJ2-3; 7 positions match TRBD2. The CDR3 contains 15 residues. V was clipped by 5 bases and J by 0 bases; unmatched bases: 5. CDR3 protein: CASSVSSGSTDTQYF. CDR3 nucleotide sequence: TGTGCCAGCAGTGTTTCTAGCGGCAGCACAGATACGCAGTATTTT.

The chain has TRBV4-1 and TRBJ2-1; D call uncertain. Per germline, CDR1 MGHRA and CDR2 YSYEKL. This CDR3 has 15 amino acids. Deletions cut 7 bases from V and 5 bases from J, with 18 bases between. The chain's CDR3 is CASNRNFIPNNEQFF. For the CDR3, the DNA is TGCGCCAGCAACCGGAATTTTATACCTAACAATGAGCAGTTCTTC.

This clonotype has just a few counts. CDR3 bases: TGTGCCTGGAGTAGAGCGACAACCTACGAGCAGTACTTC. Protein: CAWSRATTYEQYF. The chain links TRBV30 to TRBJ2-7; D is uncertain. With 2 bases removed from V and 2 bases from J, the gap between germline ends came to 10 bases. CDR1 is GTSNPN, CDR2 SVGIG, per germline (reference sequence). CDR3 size: 13 residues.

The sample holds many counts of this clonotype. V is TRBV20-1 and J is TRBJ2-7; TRBD1 aligns across 8 bases. Looked up from germline, CDR1 is DFQATT and CDR2 is SNEGSKA (reference sequence). This CDR3 comprises 15 residues. Unmatched junction bases numbered 9, after V lost 0 bases and J lost 5 bases. The DNA of the CDR3 is TGCAGTGCTAGAGATCCCTGGACAGGGAAAGACGAGCAGTACTTC. Translating it yields CSARDPWTGKDEQYF.

The V and J genes are TRBV12-3 or TRBV12-4 and TRBJ1-5, with D hard to call. This CDR3 spans 11 amino acids. Trimming took off 2 bases at V and 8 bases at J, with 4 bases between the two ends. The chain's CDR3 is CASSLLEPQHF. The CDR3 nucleotides are TGTGCCAGCAGTTTATTGGAGCCCCAGCATTTT.

This clonotype was seen ten or more times. J is TRBJ2-3 and V is TRBV10-3, with 10 bases lining up with TRBD2. This CDR3 region has 17 residues. The V segment lost 3 bases and the J segment 2 bases; nucleotides outside the gene matches: 8. CDR1 and CDR2 from the germline V gene are ENHRY and SYGVKD. CDR3 residues: CAISDPGLADTTDTQYF. Here the CDR3 DNA reads TGTGCCATCAGTGACCCAGGACTAGCGGACACCACAGATACGCAGTATTTT.

V and J are TRBV24-1 and TRBJ2-1; a possible D gene is TRBD1 (5 bases). The CDR3 is made up of 12 amino acids. V dropped 10 bases and J dropped 8 bases, with 14 bases sitting between them. CDR1 KGHDR and CDR2 SFDVKD come from the germline V gene. CDR3 nucleotide sequence: TGTGCCACTTCCGACAGATCGGATGAGCAGTTCTTC. This encodes CATSDRSDEQFF.

The chain combines TRBV12-3 or TRBV12-4 with TRBJ2-3; 8 positions agree with TRBD2. CDR3 length: 14 amino acids. V lost 1 base to trimming and J lost 7 bases; unmatched junction nucleotides: 4. CDR3 sequence reads: CASSLGSGIYTQYF. For the CDR3, the DNA is TGTGCCAGCAGTTTAGGTAGCGGGATTTATACGCAGTATTTT.

This clonotype was seen only a few times. The chain has TRBV5-1 and TRBJ2-1; D call uncertain. The CDR3 extends over 13 amino acids. Trimming stripped 2 bases from V and 6 bases from J, with 9 bases between. Germline-derived CDR1 and CDR2 are SGHRS and YFSETQ. CDR3 in amino acids: CASSFTNSNEQFF. For the CDR3, the DNA is TGCGCCAGCAGCTTTACAAATAGCAATGAGCAGTTCTTC.

The rearrangement joins TRBV5-1 to TRBJ1-1, with 7 bases matching TRBD1. Trimming at V came to 0 bases and at J to 1 base, leaving 12 bases not matched to a gene. CDR1 is SGHRS and CDR2 is YFSETQ in the germline V gene. CDR3 length: 18 amino acids. The CDR3 loop is CASSLEWRGGNPNTEAFF. Written as DNA, the CDR3 is TGCGCCAGCAGCTTGGAATGGAGAGGGGGCAACCCGAACACTGAAGCTTTCTTT.

V usage is TRBV6-1 and J usage is TRBJ1-2; 12 bases map to TRBD1. The ends lost 6 bases at V and 4 bases at J; junction bases unmatched: 18. This CDR3 comprises 19 residues. Germline CDR1 and CDR2: MNHNS and SASEGT. The CDR3 DNA sequence: TGTGCCAGCAGGAACACGACCGGGACAGGGGGCCTTTACGTCTATGGCTACACCTTC. Amino acid sequence: CASRNTTGTGGLYVYGYTF.

This clonotype was seen repeatedly, ten times or more. The rearrangement links TRBV28 to TRBJ1-1; D is undetermined. The germline V and J ends were trimmed by 3 bases and 1 base, with 12 bases remaining between them. The CDR3 sequence is 15 residues long. Germline V gene sequence: CDR1 MDHEN, CDR2 SYDVKM. In DNA form, the CDR3 reads TGTGCCAGCAGTTTTAGGGTGTTAAGGAACACTGAAGCTTTCTTT. Translating it yields CASSFRVLRNTEAFF.

V gene TRBV12-3 or TRBV12-4 combines with J gene TRBJ1-2; D perhaps matches TRBD1 (5 bases). The CDR3 length is 15 residues. Trimming stripped 2 bases from V and 6 bases from J, with 16 bases between. For the CDR3, the DNA is TGTGCCAGCAGTTTAAAGGTCGGCAGGGACGATGGCTACACCTTC. The encoded protein is CASSLKVGRDDGYTF.

This clonotype appeared many times. CDR3 sequence (DNA): TGTGCCAGCAGTTGGGGGACTAGCCGAAGCACAGATACGCAGTATTTT. Residues: CASSWGTSRSTDTQYF. The chain employs TRBV6-2 or TRBV6-3 and TRBJ2-3, with TRBD2 matching 9 bases. Germline V gives CDR1 MNHEY, CDR2 SVGEGT. The CDR3 contains 16 residues. The junction had 5 bases not matched to a gene; V was cut back by 4 bases and J by 0 bases.

This clonotype was counted many times. This chain links TRBV18 with TRBJ1-5; 7 bases map to TRBD1. The CDR3 spans 15 residues. V lost 3 bases and J lost 7; bases outside the gene matches: 9. CDR1 KGHSH and CDR2 LQKENI come from the germline V gene. The CDR3 coding sequence is TGTGCCAGCTCACCTAGACAGGGTCCAGACCAGCCCCAGCATTTT. Its protein is CASSPRQGPDQPQHF.